This T cell receptor beta chain is from a study of STAT5B mutations in CD4+ large granular lymphocyte leukemia. Profiled with immunoSEQ multiplex PCR; TCRdb holds only in-frame clones, not every one. The sample has under 40,000 clones, roughly 78% seen once. The study's findings and limits: Data were not HLA-matched across samples.

In this sample, this clone turned up a few times. Its antigen is unknown. This sample also contains other DNA sequences that code for the same CDR3. CDR1 and CDR2 from the germline V gene are SGHRS and YFSETQ. Unmatched junction bases numbered 8, after V lost 5 bases and J lost 7 bases. This CDR3 contains 13 residues. Material: CD4+ T cells from blood buffy coats. The chain employs TRBV5-1 and TRBJ1-2; 7 bases are shared with TRBD1. The TCR was taken from a human donor in good health. The CDR3 DNA reads TGCGCCAGCAGGGATGGACAGGTCGGTGGCTACACCTTC. Translating gives CASRDGQVGGYTF.